These 29 T cell receptor beta chains came from one sample sequenced in a study of cytomegalovirus exposure and HLA in healthy donors. With 60 Vbeta and 13 Jbeta primers, the PCR was carried out. Libraries were prepared by immunoSEQ multiplex PCR; TCRdb keeps only in-frame clonotypes and omits some of them. The data hold around 150,000 clones, with roughly three quarters observed a single time. Sequencing was done on a sample of PBMCs. The receptor source for this set is a middle-aged woman in good health and CMV-seronegative.

This chain links TRBV28 with TRBJ1-1; D is ambiguous. The CDR3 loop spans 12 amino acids. V lost 6 bases to trimming and J lost 10 bases, with 15 bases between them. The germline V gene encodes CDR1 MDHEN and CDR2 SYDVKM. CDR3 nucleotide sequence: TGTGCCAGCAGCATACTTAGAGGAGCAGCTTTCTTT. It encodes CASSILRGAAFF.

A single count supports this clone. The chain links TRBV30 to TRBJ1-2; D gene unclear. Germline CDR1 GTSNPN, CDR2 SVGIG (reference sequence). The CDR3 extends over 13 amino acids. V dropped 0 bases and J dropped 6 bases, with 11 bases sitting between them. The CDR3 DNA sequence: TGTGCCTGGAGTGTAAGGCCAGCGGATGGCTACACCTTC. Its translation is CAWSVRPADGYTF. Supplemented by reference TRBV30 and TRBJ1-2, the full variable domain reads SQTIHQWPATLVQPVGSPLSLECTVEGTSNPNLYWYRQAAGRGLQLLFYSVGIGQISSEVPQNLSASRPQDRQFILSSKKLLLSDSGFYLCAWSVRPADGYTFGSGTRLTVV.

This chain uses TRBV28 with TRBJ1-4; D unclear. CDR3 length: 12 residues. V was trimmed by 7 bases and J by 6 bases, leaving 9 bases between them. CDR1 and CDR2 (germline): MDHEN, SYDVKM. CDR3 DNA: TGTGCCAGCAAGGTAGCGGATGAAAAACTGTTTTTT. Protein sequence: CASKVADEKLFF.

The chain joins TRBV7-9 to TRBJ1-2; 9 bases map to TRBD1. V shed 8 bases and J 4 bases; nucleotides not matched to a gene: 14. Looked up from germline, CDR1 is SEHNR and CDR2 is FQNEAQ (reference sequence). The CDR3 runs to 16 residues. CDR3 nucleotide sequence: TGTGCCAGCGGAGGGGCAAGGGACAGGGTAACCTATGGCTACACCTTC. It translates to CASGGARDRVTYGYTF.

This chain links TRBV28 with TRBJ1-2; 7 bases are a match to TRBD1. Germline V gene lookup returns CDR1 MDHEN and CDR2 SYDVKM. This CDR3 is built from 13 residues. V trimming: 5 bases; J trimming: 4 bases; junction bases outside the gene matches: 4. CDR3 in DNA: TGTGCCAGCAGTCTGGACAGGTTCTATGGCTACACCTTC. Protein product: CASSLDRFYGYTF.

The chain joins TRBV2 to TRBJ1-4; 7 nucleotides line up with TRBD1. Germline lookup yields CDR1 SNHLY and CDR2 FYNNEI. V shed 6 bases, J shed 3 bases, and the junction held 4 bases outside the gene matches. The CDR3 has 14 amino acids. CDR3 coding DNA: TGTGCCAGCAGGGAAACAGGGGCTAATGAAAAACTGTTTTTT. Translating it yields CASRETGANEKLFF.

The chain employs TRBV4-1 and TRBJ2-2, with D perhaps matching TRBD1 (7 bases). The germline V gene has CDR1 MGHRA and CDR2 YSYEKL. Trimming took 5 bases from V and 4 from J, leaving 26 bases between them. CDR3 length equals 19 residues. CDR3 nucleotide sequence: TGCGCCAGCAGCGAACGGAATAAAGGGCAGGGGGGTAGCACCGGGGAGCTGTTTTTT. It yields the protein CASSERNKGQGGSTGELFF.

V usage is TRBV10-3 and J usage is TRBJ2-3, with TRBD2 identical over 12 bases. Germline CDR1 and CDR2: ENHRY and SYGVKD. V was pared by 8 bases and J by 3 bases, with 6 bases of the junction left unmatched. There are 15 residues in the CDR3. CDR3 sequence: CAISPLAGGTDTQYF. The CDR3 nucleotides read TGTGCCATCTCTCCACTAGCGGGGGGTACAGATACGCAGTATTTT.

The chain links TRBV27 to TRBJ2-1; 8 bases match TRBD1. With 3 bases clipped from V and 6 bases from J, the junction kept 7 bases outside the gene matches. This CDR3 has 15 amino acids. Germline CDR1 is MNHEY and CDR2 is SMNVEV (reference sequence). The CDR3 here is CASSLGQGASNEQFF. The CDR3 coding sequence is TGTGCCAGCAGTTTGGGGCAGGGGGCCAGCAATGAGCAGTTCTTC.

This clone was seen a few times. V is TRBV18 and J is TRBJ1-1, with D maybe TRBD1 (5 bases). Per the germline V gene, CDR1 is KGHSH and CDR2 is LQKENI. Trimming removed 2 bases at V and 5 bases at J, with 12 bases between. CDR3 size: 14 residues. CDR3 protein: CASSPGHLGTEAFF. The CDR3 DNA is TGTGCCAGCTCACCAGGACACCTGGGGACTGAAGCTTTCTTT.

J is TRBJ2-7 and V is TRBV27; 10 bases are a match to TRBD1. J was trimmed by 2 bases and V by 3 bases; bases with no gene match: 1. The germline V gene has CDR1 MNHEY and CDR2 SMNVEV (reference sequence). The CDR3 length is 14 residues. CDR3 amino acids: CASSFGTGAYEQYF. The CDR3 coding sequence is TGTGCCAGCAGTTTTGGGACAGGGGCCTACGAGCAGTACTTC.

The chain couples TRBV19 to TRBJ1-5; 9 bases fit TRBD1. The CDR3 loop spans 15 amino acids. With V trimmed by 7 bases and J by 6 bases, 10 bases remained unmatched. CDR1 and CDR2 (germline): LNHDA, SQIVND (reference sequence). The CDR3 is CASMYEQGAFQPQHF. Here the CDR3 DNA reads TGTGCCAGTATGTATGAACAGGGGGCGTTTCAGCCCCAGCATTTT.

This chain uses TRBV28 with TRBJ2-7; 8 bases fit TRBD1. Unmatched junction bases numbered 7, after V lost 6 bases and J lost 0 bases. The CDR3 is 15 residues long. CDR1 is MDHEN, CDR2 SYDVKM, per germline. The chain's CDR3 is CASRTPGQVSYEQYF. The CDR3 DNA sequence: TGTGCCAGCAGAACCCCGGGACAGGTCTCCTACGAGCAGTACTTC.

The chain links TRBV9 to TRBJ2-1; maybe TRBD2 (5 bases). V lost 2 bases to trimming and J lost 8 bases, with 14 bases between them. The CDR3 spans 14 residues. Germline V CDR1 and CDR2: SGDLS, YYNGEE. CDR3 in DNA: TGTGCCAGCAGCGTCGGGAACCCTAGGGATGAGCAGTTCTTC. Protein product: CASSVGNPRDEQFF. Filled out from reference TRBV9 and TRBJ2-1, the complete variable domain reads DSGVTQTPKHLITATGQRVTLRCSPRSGDLSVYWYQQSLDQGLQFLIQYYNGEERAKGNILERFSAQQFPDLHSELNLSSLELGDSALYFCASSVGNPRDEQFFGPGTRLTVL.

The genes are TRBV28 and TRBJ1-2; possibly TRBD1 for D (6 bases). CDR3 size: 15 residues. The V and J ends lost 10 bases and 1 base respectively, with 19 bases between them. Germline V gene sequence: CDR1 MDHEN, CDR2 SYDVKM. This CDR3 reads CAIARGGGRNYGYTF. In DNA form, the CDR3 reads TGTGCCATCGCCAGGGGAGGGGGGCGTAACTATGGCTACACCTTC.

The gene calls are TRBV21-1 and TRBJ2-5; the table's D call, TRBD2, has no DNA check behind it. The J call may be in error: the DNA end matches TRBJ2-7 better. TRBV21-1 is a pseudogene. The CDR3 loop spans 15 amino acids. This CDR3 is CASCNGGRQHYEQYF. CDR3 DNA: TGTGCCAGCTGTAACGGGGGGCGTCAACACTACGAGCAGTACTTC.

The J gene is TRBJ2-1, the V gene TRBV11-3; TRBD1 matches at 8 bases. This CDR3 has 14 amino acids. V was clipped by 6 bases and J by 8 bases; unmatched bases: 9. CDR1 is SGHNT, CDR2 YENEEA, per germline. CDR3 amino acids: CASRYRDRQHEQFF. Here the CDR3 DNA reads TGTGCCAGCAGATATAGGGACAGGCAGCATGAGCAGTTCTTC.

The V gene is TRBV2, the J gene TRBJ2-1; TRBD1 agrees at 9 bases. Germline loops: CDR1 SNHLY, CDR2 FYNNEI. The CDR3 extends over 18 amino acids. The ends lost 8 bases at V and 1 base at J; junction bases unmatched: 15. For the CDR3, the DNA is TGTGCCAGCTGGACCGGGACAGGGTTCATGGCATCCTACAATGAGCAGTTCTTC. The encoded protein is CASWTGTGFMASYNEQFF.

V usage is TRBV21-1 and J usage is TRBJ2-7; TRBD1, the D gene given by the table, was not confirmed from the DNA. TRBV21-1 is a recognized pseudogene. This CDR3 region has 20 residues. The CDR3 is CASSKKVQDRENKGAGEQYF. DNA for the CDR3: TGTGCCAGCAGCAAAAAGGTTCAGGACAGGGAAAACAAGGGGGCGGGTGAGCAGTACTTC.

J is TRBJ1-1 and V is TRBV7-3; D perhaps matches TRBD1 (5 bases). V was trimmed by 5 bases and J by 10 bases, leaving 17 bases between them. Germline CDR1 is SGHTA and CDR2 is FQGTGA. CDR3 length equals 13 residues. This chain's CDR3 is CASSQIRGEVAFF. CDR3 in DNA: TGTGCCAGCAGCCAAATCCGAGGGGAGGTAGCTTTCTTT.

This chain joins TRBV6-5 and TRBJ2-5; the D gene is possibly TRBD2 (5 bases). V lost 4 bases and J lost 4, with 16 bases in between. The CDR3 has 15 amino acids. Germline CDR1 reads MNHEY; CDR2 reads SVGAGI. The DNA of the CDR3 is TGTGCCAGCAGTTCTGAGCTACAACGGGGAGAGACCCAGTACTTC. Amino acids: CASSSELQRGETQYF.

The CDR3 loop reads CASSSQGTNTEAFF. Written as DNA, the CDR3 is TGTGCCAGCAGTTCACAGGGCACTAACACTGAAGCTTTCTTT. V is TRBV2 and J is TRBJ1-1; TRBD1 is a possible D gene (6 bases). CDR1 is SNHLY and CDR2 is FYNNEI in the germline V gene. The CDR3 runs to 14 residues. Trimming removed 5 bases at V and 2 bases at J, with 12 bases between.

The sample holds a few counts of this clone. The genes are TRBV2 and TRBJ1-6; D is perhaps TRBD1 (6 bases). V was trimmed by 3 bases and J by 5 bases, leaving 17 bases between them. The length of the CDR3 is 17 residues. The germline V gene has CDR1 SNHLY and CDR2 FYNNEI. CDR3 in amino acids: CASSDRRTAVNNSPLHF. As DNA, the CDR3 is TGTGCCAGCAGTGATAGGCGGACAGCCGTTAATAATTCACCCCTCCACTTT.

The chain is built from TRBV6-5 and TRBJ2-5, with 10 nucleotides matching TRBD1. The CDR3 loop spans 15 amino acids. Germline V gene sequence: CDR1 MNHEY, CDR2 SVGAGI. Trimming at V came to 4 bases and at J to 5 bases, leaving 7 bases not matched to a gene. The CDR3 protein is CASSFTTGGGETQYF. The CDR3 region has the DNA TGTGCCAGCAGTTTCACGACAGGGGGCGGGGAGACCCAGTACTTC.

The V gene is TRBV29-1, the J gene TRBJ1-5, with D tentatively TRBD1 (5 bases). V shed 4 bases and J shed 4 bases, with 14 bases lying between them. Looked up from germline, CDR1 is SQVTM and CDR2 is ANQGSEA. The CDR3 extends over 14 amino acids. CDR3 residues: CSVGFGGRNQPQHF. The CDR3 DNA reads TGCAGCGTTGGTTTCGGGGGACGGAATCAGCCCCAGCATTTT.

The chain couples TRBV15 to TRBJ1-5, with D possibly TRBD1 on 6 matching bases. CDR3 size: 15 residues. Trimming took off 0 bases at V and 5 bases at J, with 11 bases between the two ends. The germline V gene has CDR1 LNHNV and CDR2 YYDKDF (reference sequence). The CDR3 region has the DNA TGTGCCACCAGCAGAGAGGGGGACACCTATCAGCCCCAGCATTTT. This encodes CATSREGDTYQPQHF.

The rearrangement uses TRBV28 and TRBJ1-5, with TRBD1 matching 10 bases. Per the germline V gene, CDR1 is MDHEN and CDR2 is SYDVKM. The CDR3 has 14 residues. The V and J ends lost 5 bases and 6 bases, in that order; junction bases with no gene match: 4. The CDR3 loop reads CASSRWDRGQPQHF. The CDR3 DNA reads as TGTGCCAGCAGTCGATGGGACAGGGGTCAGCCCCAGCATTTT.

There are a few counts of this clone. The genes are TRBV7-2 and TRBJ2-7, with a possible D match to TRBD1 (5 bases). Trimming stripped 5 bases from V and 9 bases from J, with 14 bases between. The CDR3 runs to 12 residues. CDR1 and CDR2 (germline): SGHTA, FQGNSA. The CDR3 reads CASSLGANRQYF. The CDR3 nucleotides are TGTGCCAGCAGCCTAGGGGCCAATCGGCAGTACTTC.

This rearrangement joins TRBV27 to TRBJ2-7; 8 positions agree with TRBD2. There are 14 residues in the CDR3. Germline-derived CDR1 and CDR2 are MNHEY and SMNVEV (reference sequence). V shed 7 bases, J shed 3 bases, and the junction held 8 bases outside the gene matches. The CDR3 sequence: CASTARGGLYEQYF. The CDR3 DNA is TGTGCCAGCACCGCACGGGGGGGCCTCTACGAGCAGTACTTC.